This T cell receptor (beta chain) was recorded in a study of blood T cell repertoires in COVID-19. Germline loops: CDR1 LGHDT, CDR2 YNNKEL (reference sequence). The CDR3 length is 12 residues. Trimming took 2 bases from V and 8 from J, leaving 9 bases between them. Only one count was recorded for this clone. This table comes from immunoSEQ multiplex PCR, and its TCRdb copy is limited to in-frame clones, with some not included. The sample carries more than 200,000 clones, around four fifths recorded once. The specimen was peripheral blood. This receptor was identified in a man in his forties or fifties with active or convalescent COVID-19. The gene calls are TRBV3-1 (or the pseudogene TRBV3-2) and TRBJ1-1; D is unresolved. For the CDR3, the DNA is TGTGCCAGCAGCCAATCAGCCAGGGAAGCTTTCTTT. Encoded protein: CASSQSAREAFF.